A single sample gave rise to the 13 T cell receptor beta chains below, sequenced in a study of blood T cell repertoires in COVID-19. Repertoires were generated with immunoSEQ multiplex PCR, while TCRdb's copy carries only in-frame clones and drops some. This sample has 25,000 to 35,000 clones, with about 84% found just once. The sample was peripheral blood. These TCRs come from a woman aged 55-70 years with acute or convalescent COVID-19.

This rearrangement joins TRBV18 to TRBJ2-1; 10 nucleotides line up with TRBD1. Trimming cost V 8 bases and J 3 bases; bases outside gene matches: 4. This CDR3 is 14 amino acids long. Germline-derived CDR1 and CDR2 are KGHSH and LQKENI. The chain's CDR3 is CASMTGGLYNEQFF. CDR3 nucleotide sequence: TGTGCCAGCATGACAGGGGGCCTCTACAATGAGCAGTTCTTC.

The V call is TRBV11-1, the J call TRBJ2-3; TRBD2 is a possible D gene (6 bases). This CDR3 comprises 14 residues. The germline V gene has CDR1 SGHAT and CDR2 FQDESV (reference sequence). Between the trimmed V and J ends, which lost 5 bases and 6 bases, there was a span of 15 bases. Here the CDR3 reads CASSPGRGADTQYF. The CDR3 coding sequence is TGTGCCAGCAGCCCTGGCCGCGGGGCGGATACGCAGTATTTT.

CDR3 nucleotide sequence: TGTGCCAGCAGCACCCCGGGACTAGCGGGTCTCAACACCGGGGAGCTGTTTTTT. This translates into CASSTPGLAGLNTGELFF. The chain is built from TRBV5-4 and TRBJ2-2; TRBD2 matches at 12 bases. The CDR3 has 18 residues. Losses at the gene ends were 4 bases for V and 2 bases for J; bases not matched to a gene: 9. Germline loops: CDR1 SGHNT, CDR2 YYREEE (reference sequence).

This clone is a singleton in its sample. This chain uses TRBV12-3 or TRBV12-4 with TRBJ1-2; unclear D gene. CDR3 size: 12 residues. V lost 2 bases to trimming and J lost 3 bases, with 4 bases between them. The CDR3: CASSLRDYGYTF. The CDR3 bases are TGTGCCAGCAGTTTACGGGACTATGGCTACACCTTC.

The J gene is TRBJ2-1, the V gene TRBV2; D perhaps matches TRBD1 (5 bases). From germline, CDR1 is SNHLY and CDR2 FYNNEI. The CDR3 spans 17 residues. V lost 2 bases and J lost 2, with 16 bases in between. In nucleotides, the CDR3 is TGTGCCAGCAGTGAAATGCCCCAGGGCACGACCTACAATGAGCAGTTCTTC. Translating gives CASSEMPQGTTYNEQFF.

The rearrangement joins TRBV5-1 to TRBJ2-2, with 7 bases fitting TRBD1. The junction had 10 bases not matched to a gene; V was cut back by 6 bases and J by 5 bases. The CDR3 runs 15 residues. Germline CDR1 SGHRS, CDR2 YFSETQ. The CDR3 sequence: CASIDGTVSTGELFF. The DNA of the CDR3 is TGCGCCAGCATCGACGGGACAGTTTCGACCGGGGAGCTGTTTTTT.

V is TRBV30 and J is TRBJ1-4; tentative D call: TRBD1 (6 bases). Germline lookup yields CDR1 GTSNPN and CDR2 SVGIG (reference sequence). The CDR3 length is 14 residues. The germline V and J ends were trimmed by 5 bases and 8 bases, with 18 bases remaining between them. CDR3 sequence reads: CAWSISGGEEKLFF. The CDR3 DNA sequence: TGTGCCTGGTCCATCTCGGGGGGCGAGGAAAAACTGTTTTTT.

This clone occurred once. The chain employs TRBV30 and TRBJ2-1; D may be TRBD2 (5 bases). The CDR3 runs to 15 residues. CDR1 and CDR2 from the germline V gene are GTSNPN and SVGIG (reference sequence). The V end was cut by 0 bases, the J end by 3 bases, with 12 bases between. CDR3 coding DNA: TGTGCCTGGAGTGTACGCCCAGCGGACTACAATGAGCAGTTCTTC. Its protein is CAWSVRPADYNEQFF.

V usage is TRBV30 and J usage is TRBJ1-4; possibly TRBD1 for D (5 bases). V shed 6 bases and J shed 10 bases, with 15 bases lying between them. Per the germline V gene, CDR1 is GTSNPN and CDR2 is SVGIG (reference sequence). This CDR3 region has 12 residues. CDR3 residues: CACPLSGGKLFF. The CDR3 bases are TGTGCCTGCCCCCTATCGGGGGGAAAACTGTTTTTT.

The chain employs TRBV27 and TRBJ2-5; 7 bases align to TRBD1. The CDR3 covers 15 residues. Looked up from germline, CDR1 is MNHEY and CDR2 is SMNVEV (reference sequence). Trimming took 2 bases from V and 7 from J; bases not matched to a gene: 10. Here the CDR3 reads CASSLRDSVARTQYF. CDR3 DNA sequence: TGTGCCAGCAGTTTAAGGGACAGCGTAGCAAGGACCCAGTACTTC.

This clone was recorded a few times. The genes are TRBV7-3 and TRBJ1-6; 8 bases line up with TRBD1. Germline V gives CDR1 SGHTA, CDR2 FQGTGA. There are 15 residues in the CDR3. The junction had 7 bases not matched to a gene; V was cut back by 5 bases and J by 7 bases. The CDR3 region has the DNA TGTGCCAGCAGCCTCGGGGCAGGGGGCAATTCACCCCTCCACTTT. Its protein is CASSLGAGGNSPLHF. The full variable domain, rest sourced from reference TRBV7-3 and TRBJ1-6, is GAGVSQTPSNKVTEKGKYVELRCDPISGHTALYWYRQSLGQGPEFLIYFQGTGAADDSGLPNDRFFAVRPEGSVSTLKIQRTERGDSAVYLCASSLGAGGNSPLHFGNGTRLTVT.

The table lists this clone with a count of one. The V gene is TRBV4-2, the J gene TRBJ2-1, with 10 positions matching TRBD2. J was trimmed by 2 bases and V by 4 bases; bases with no gene match: 8. The germline V gene encodes CDR1 LGHNA and CDR2 YNFKEQ. The CDR3 runs to 17 residues. The CDR3 sequence is CASSPSSGGHTYNEQFF. The CDR3 nucleotides read TGTGCCAGCAGCCCCAGTAGCGGGGGGCACACCTACAATGAGCAGTTCTTC.

This sequence joins TRBV6-5 and TRBJ1-4; 9 nucleotides align to TRBD1. The CDR3 loop spans 15 amino acids. Germline-derived CDR1 and CDR2 are MNHEY and SVGAGI. Trimming removed 6 bases from V and 5 bases from J; junction bases left unmatched: 7. This chain's CDR3 is CASRGTGGVNEKLFF. The CDR3 nucleotides read TGTGCCAGCAGAGGAACAGGGGGCGTCAATGAAAAACTGTTTTTT.